This entry is about one TCR beta chain. Its target is unknown. The data belong to a study of beta chain features in type 1 diabetes. Findings of the study overall: Shortening that was moderate but significant affected the TCRB CDR3s of Type 1 diabetes patients in all four CD4+ subsets.

Expressed TCRB transcripts were sequenced, since all the RNA that had been isolated was reverse transcribed. About 3.57 million reads per sample were averaged for naive, central memory and regulatory samples. Sequencing used immunoSEQ multiplex PCR; TCRdb keeps in-frame clones, though not all of them. The sample carries over 600,000 clones, around 12% recorded once. The material sequenced was naive CD4+ T cells from blood. The sequence came from a man aged 25 to 40 with type 1 diabetes.

For the CDR3, the DNA is TGTGCCAGTAGTGCTTTTCTGACTAGCGGGGTTGGATCAGAGCAGTACTTC. Translation gives CASSAFLTSGVGSEQYF. The chain employs TRBV19 and TRBJ2-7; 11 bases fit TRBD2. Germline CDR1 and CDR2: LNHDA and SQIVND (reference sequence). CDR3 length equals 17 residues. The ends lost 5 bases at V and 7 bases at J; junction bases unmatched: 16.